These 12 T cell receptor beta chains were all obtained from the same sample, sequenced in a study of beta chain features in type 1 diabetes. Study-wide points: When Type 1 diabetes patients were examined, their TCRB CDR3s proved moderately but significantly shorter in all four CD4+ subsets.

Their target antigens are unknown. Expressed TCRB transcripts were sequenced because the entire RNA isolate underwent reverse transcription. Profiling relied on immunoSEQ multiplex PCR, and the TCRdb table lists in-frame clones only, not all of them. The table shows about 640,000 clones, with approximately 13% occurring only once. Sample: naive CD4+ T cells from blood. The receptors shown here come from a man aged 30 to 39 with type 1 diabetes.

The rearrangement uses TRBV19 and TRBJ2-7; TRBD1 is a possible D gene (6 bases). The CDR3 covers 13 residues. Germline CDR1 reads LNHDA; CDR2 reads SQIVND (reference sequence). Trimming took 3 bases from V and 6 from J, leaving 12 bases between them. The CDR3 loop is CASSMGAGGEQYF. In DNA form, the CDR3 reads TGTGCCAGTAGTATGGGGGCAGGCGGCGAGCAGTACTTC.

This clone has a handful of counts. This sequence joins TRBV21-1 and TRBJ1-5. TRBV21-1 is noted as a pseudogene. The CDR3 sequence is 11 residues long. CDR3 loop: CASRNNQPQHF. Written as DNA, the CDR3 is TGTGCCAGCAGGAACAATCAGCCCCAGCATTTT.

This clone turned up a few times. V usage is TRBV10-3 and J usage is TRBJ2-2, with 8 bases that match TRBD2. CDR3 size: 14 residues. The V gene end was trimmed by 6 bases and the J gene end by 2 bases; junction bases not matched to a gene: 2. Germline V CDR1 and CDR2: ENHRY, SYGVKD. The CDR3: CAISGLANTGELFF. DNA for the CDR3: TGTGCCATCAGCGGACTAGCCAACACCGGGGAGCTGTTTTTT.

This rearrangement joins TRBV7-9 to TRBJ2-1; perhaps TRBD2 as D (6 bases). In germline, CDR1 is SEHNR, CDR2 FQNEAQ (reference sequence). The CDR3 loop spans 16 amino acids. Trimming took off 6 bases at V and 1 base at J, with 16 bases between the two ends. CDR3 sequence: CASSRGGAGSYNEQFF. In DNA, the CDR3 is TGTGCCAGCAGTCGAGGAGGGGCTGGTTCCTACAATGAGCAGTTCTTC.

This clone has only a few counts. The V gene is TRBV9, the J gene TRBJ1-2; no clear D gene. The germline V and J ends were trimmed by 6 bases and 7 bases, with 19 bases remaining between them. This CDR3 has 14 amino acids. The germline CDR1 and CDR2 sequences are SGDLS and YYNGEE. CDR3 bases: TGTGCCAGCACCGGAGGACGGCCTCTAATTGGCTACACCTTC. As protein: CASTGGRPLIGYTF.

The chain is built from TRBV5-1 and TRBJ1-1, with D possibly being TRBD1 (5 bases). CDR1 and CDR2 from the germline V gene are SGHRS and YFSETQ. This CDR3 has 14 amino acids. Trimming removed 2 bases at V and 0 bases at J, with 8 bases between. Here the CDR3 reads CASSFGTVNTEAFF. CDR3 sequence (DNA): TGCGCCAGCAGCTTCGGGACGGTGAACACTGAAGCTTTCTTT.

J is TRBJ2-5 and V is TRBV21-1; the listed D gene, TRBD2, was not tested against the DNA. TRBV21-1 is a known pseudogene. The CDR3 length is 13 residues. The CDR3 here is CASPTGVEETQYF. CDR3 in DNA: TGTGCCAGCCCGACGGGAGTTGAAGAGACCCAGTACTTC.

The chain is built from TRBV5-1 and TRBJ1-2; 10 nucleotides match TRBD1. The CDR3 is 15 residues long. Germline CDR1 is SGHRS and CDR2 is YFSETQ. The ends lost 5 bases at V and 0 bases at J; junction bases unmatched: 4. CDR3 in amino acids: CASRMTGGSNYGYTF. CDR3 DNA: TGCGCCAGCAGAATGACAGGGGGCTCTAACTATGGCTACACCTTC.

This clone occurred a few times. The DNA of the CDR3 is TGTGCCAGCAGCTTAGCCGGGACAGAGAATCAGCCCCAGCATTTT. Translating it yields CASSLAGTENQPQHF. The chain is built from TRBV7-2 and TRBJ1-5, with 7 nucleotides matching TRBD1. V shed 0 bases and J 4 bases; nucleotides not matched to a gene: 3. Germline assignment: CDR1 SGHTA and CDR2 FQGNSA. The CDR3 has 15 amino acids. Full variable domain (remainder filled in from reference TRBV7-2 and TRBJ1-5): GAGVSQSPSNKVTEKGKDVELRCDPISGHTALYWYRQSLGQGLEFLIYFQGNSAPDKSGLPSDRFSAERTGGSVSTLTIQRTQQEDSAVYLCASSLAGTENQPQHFGDGTRLSIL.

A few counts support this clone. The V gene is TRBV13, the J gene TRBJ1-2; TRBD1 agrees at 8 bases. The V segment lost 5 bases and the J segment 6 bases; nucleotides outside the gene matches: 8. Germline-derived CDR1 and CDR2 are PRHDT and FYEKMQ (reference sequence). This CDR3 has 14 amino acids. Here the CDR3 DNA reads TGTGCCAGCAGCACCAGACAGGGGCAGGATGGCTACACCTTC. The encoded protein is CASSTRQGQDGYTF.

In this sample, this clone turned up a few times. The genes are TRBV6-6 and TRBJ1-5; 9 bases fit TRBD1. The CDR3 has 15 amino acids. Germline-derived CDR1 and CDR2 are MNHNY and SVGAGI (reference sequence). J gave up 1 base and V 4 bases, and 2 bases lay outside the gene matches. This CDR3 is CASSWDRVSNQPQHF. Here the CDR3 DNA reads TGTGCCAGCAGTTGGGACAGGGTGAGCAATCAGCCCCAGCATTTT.

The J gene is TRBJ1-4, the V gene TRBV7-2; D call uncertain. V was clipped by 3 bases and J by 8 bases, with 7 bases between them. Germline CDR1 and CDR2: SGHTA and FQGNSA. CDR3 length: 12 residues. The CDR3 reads CASSFTVEKLFF. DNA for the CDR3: TGTGCCAGCAGCTTTACAGTCGAAAAACTGTTTTTT.